One and the same sample provided the 23 T cell receptor beta chains below, sequenced in a study of CD8 T cells in ankylosing spondylitis. General observations from the study: For ankylosing spondylitis blood, a TCR beta motif of 7 or 8 highly homologous variants appeared characteristic.

For these receptors, no antigen is known. Via MiXCR, TCRdb re-called the 5' RACE reads, giving one row per CDR3 protein. Of approximately 540,000 distinct CDR3 sequences in the sample, roughly 13% are singletons; the top ten hold approximately 6.3%. Sequencing used blood, either unsorted or a sorted T cell fraction (not recorded which). The receptors shown here come from a male donor with ankylosing spondylitis.

V and J are TRBV7-8 and TRBJ2-1; D possibly corresponds to TRBD1 (6 bases). Trimming took off 5 bases at V and 5 bases at J, with 10 bases between the two ends. This CDR3 comprises 13 residues. CDR1 and CDR2 (germline): SGHVS, FQNEAQ. The CDR3 nucleotides are TGTGCCAGCAGCCCTCAGGGGAACAATGAGCAGTTCTTC. This codes for CASSPQGNNEQFF.

In its sample, this clonotype was seen a few times. The CDR3 protein is CASSIGLATNTGELFF. The DNA of the CDR3 is TGTGCCAGCAGCATCGGACTAGCGACCAACACCGGGGAGCTGTTTTTT. This rearrangement joins TRBV7-2 to TRBJ2-2; 9 bases line up with TRBD2. This CDR3 has 16 amino acids. With 5 bases clipped from V and 2 bases from J, the junction kept 6 bases outside the gene matches. Germline loops: CDR1 SGHTA, CDR2 FQGNSA.

This clonotype was recorded a few times. The rearrangement links TRBV24-1 to TRBJ2-5; 7 bases line up with TRBD2. The J segment lost 1 base and the V segment lost 5 bases, leaving 9 bases of the junction unmatched. Germline loops: CDR1 KGHDR, CDR2 SFDVKD. The CDR3 is made up of 16 amino acids. The CDR3 region has the DNA TGTGCCACCAGTGGGGGGGGAGGGTCAATCCAAGAGACCCAGTACTTC. Amino acids: CATSGGGGSIQETQYF.

This clonotype was observed many times. The rearrangement joins TRBV3-1 to TRBJ2-3; D is unresolved. Germline lookup yields CDR1 LGHDT and CDR2 YNNKEL (reference sequence). The CDR3 totals 13 residues. V was cut by 4 bases and J by 4 bases, with 9 bases left in between. CDR3 loop: CASSPTAADTQYF. In DNA, the CDR3 is TGTGCCAGCAGCCCCACGGCGGCAGATACGCAGTATTTT.

This clonotype turned up a few times. The rearrangement joins TRBV6-1 to TRBJ2-7; either TRBD1 or TRBD2 may supply D (5 bases each). This CDR3 spans 16 amino acids. V was pared by 7 bases and J by 2 bases, with 21 bases between. In germline, CDR1 is MNHNS, CDR2 SASEGT. The DNA for the CDR3 is TGTGCCAGCACCGCCGGGGACGGGCGCGGTGCCTACGAGCAGTACTTC. Translation: CASTAGDGRGAYEQYF.

This chain uses TRBV3-1 with TRBJ2-1; 10 bases match TRBD2. V lost 6 bases and J lost 5; bases outside the gene matches: 7. The V gene's germline CDR1 is LGHDT and CDR2 YNNKEL (reference sequence). The CDR3 has 15 residues. CDR3 sequence: CASRLAGSPNNEQFF. DNA for the CDR3: TGTGCCAGCAGACTAGCGGGGTCTCCTAACAATGAGCAGTTCTTC.

The chain uses TRBV4-1 and TRBJ2-2, with 10 bases fitting TRBD1. The CDR3 loop spans 17 amino acids. V trimming: 1 base; J trimming: 2 bases; junction bases outside the gene matches: 4. Germline V gene sequence: CDR1 MGHRA, CDR2 YSYEKL. CDR3 DNA sequence: TGCGCCAGCAGCCAAGGGACAGGGGGTGATAACACCGGGGAGCTGTTTTTT. It encodes CASSQGTGGDNTGELFF.

This clonotype was observed a handful of times. V gene TRBV5-1 combines with J gene TRBJ2-7; 14 nucleotides align to TRBD2. Trimming cost V 2 bases and J 5 bases; bases outside gene matches: 6. Germline lookup yields CDR1 SGHRS and CDR2 YFSETQ. The CDR3 is 16 residues long. The CDR3 here is CASSLGLAGGGDEQYV. DNA for the CDR3: TGCGCCAGCAGCTTAGGACTAGCGGGAGGTGGCGACGAGCAGTACGTC.

The chain employs TRBV12-3 or TRBV12-4 and TRBJ2-1; 7 nucleotides match TRBD1. V lost 4 bases, J lost 3 bases, and 3 bases stayed unmatched. The CDR3 spans 14 residues. The CDR3 loop is CASSWDRSYNEQFF. The DNA for the CDR3 is TGTGCCAGCAGTTGGGACAGAAGCTACAATGAGCAGTTCTTC.

In its sample, this clonotype was seen many times. The chain is built from TRBV12-3 or TRBV12-4 and TRBJ2-1; D is uncertain. There are 13 residues in the CDR3. V lost 3 bases to trimming and J lost 7 bases, with 10 bases between them. The CDR3 DNA follows: TGTGCCAGCAGTTTGGGTTACAGTAATGAGCAGTTCTTC. As protein: CASSLGYSNEQFF.

The chain is built from TRBV4-1 and TRBJ2-1, with TRBD2 matching 13 bases. This CDR3 is built from 18 residues. The germline V gene has CDR1 MGHRA and CDR2 YSYEKL. V lost 1 base and J lost 6; bases outside the gene matches: 9. The CDR3 DNA reads TGCGCCAGCAGCCAAGCACCCGGGACTAGCGGGAAGCCCAATGAGCAGTTCTTC. Its protein is CASSQAPGTSGKPNEQFF.

The V gene is TRBV5-1, the J gene TRBJ2-5, with 9 bases lining up with TRBD1. CDR1 is SGHRS and CDR2 is YFSETQ in the germline V gene. With V trimmed by 2 bases and J by 4 bases, 3 bases remained unmatched. The CDR3 covers 14 residues. The chain's CDR3 is CASSFEGQGETQYF. CDR3 nucleotide sequence: TGCGCCAGCAGCTTTGAGGGACAGGGAGAGACCCAGTACTTC.

This clonotype showed up just a few times. This chain links TRBV20-1 with TRBJ2-3; D gene unclear. Looked up from germline, CDR1 is DFQATT and CDR2 is SNEGSKA (reference sequence). The CDR3 sequence is 11 residues long. V shed 7 bases and J shed 5 bases, with 10 bases lying between them. In DNA, the CDR3 is TGCAGTGTTCTGCTGGTAGATACGCAGTATTTT. Amino acids: CSVLLVDTQYF.

This clonotype was observed a handful of times. V and J are TRBV6-4 and TRBJ1-2, with 9 bases lining up with TRBD1. The CDR3 loop spans 16 amino acids. The V and J ends lost 2 bases and 4 bases, in that order; junction bases with no gene match: 8. Looked up from germline, CDR1 is MRHNA and CDR2 is SNTAGT. The CDR3 DNA is TGTGCCAGCAGTGACCAGCCGGGACAGGGATTCTATGGCTACACCTTC. Translated: CASSDQPGQGFYGYTF.

Ten or more counts support this clonotype. The CDR3 DNA reads TGCAGTGCTACAAGACAGGGGAACACCGGGGAGCTGTTTTTT. It translates to CSATRQGNTGELFF. This chain links TRBV20-1 with TRBJ2-2; TRBD1 matches at 7 bases. The CDR3 sequence is 14 residues long. V trimming: 4 bases; J trimming: 1 base; junction bases outside the gene matches: 3. The V gene's germline CDR1 is DFQATT and CDR2 SNEGSKA (reference sequence).

There are many counts of this clonotype. The rearrangement links TRBV20-1 to TRBJ2-1; TRBD1 or TRBD2 may be the D gene (5 bases each). The germline CDR1 and CDR2 sequences are DFQATT and SNEGSKA (reference sequence). V was trimmed by 5 bases and J by 0 bases, leaving 11 bases between them. This CDR3 has 14 residues. The CDR3 protein is CSAEEDNSYNEQFF. The CDR3 nucleotides read TGCAGTGCTGAGGAGGACAACTCCTACAATGAGCAGTTCTTC.

This chain uses TRBV20-1 with TRBJ2-2; no clear D. V gave up 6 bases and J gave up 8 bases, with 19 bases separating them. Looked up from germline, CDR1 is DFQATT and CDR2 is SNEGSKA (reference sequence). This CDR3 is built from 14 residues. This chain's CDR3 is CSAPALGRPGELFF. The CDR3 coding sequence is TGCAGTGCCCCCGCCCTAGGACGCCCTGGGGAGCTGTTTTTT.

This clonotype was counted ten times or more. The rearrangement uses TRBV12-3 or TRBV12-4 and TRBJ2-3; weak D call: TRBD2 (5 bases). Trimming removed 8 bases at V and 0 bases at J, with 9 bases between. The CDR3 is made up of 13 amino acids. CDR3 residues: CASERLSTDTQYF. The CDR3 nucleotides are TGTGCCAGCGAGCGGCTCAGCACAGATACGCAGTATTTT.

This clonotype was seen many times. It is unclear where the CDR3 begins or ends on the DNA, so no DNA is shown, and the CDR3 is as TCRdb lists it. CDR3 loop: CASSKDRHQKHSVLRRPKNIQYF. The V call is TRBV21-1, the J call TRBJ2-4; the table calls TRBD1, which could not be checked here. TRBV21-1 is tagged as a pseudogene. The CDR3 is made up of 23 amino acids, end residues included.

This clonotype showed up just a few times. The V call is TRBV3-1, the J call TRBJ1-3; D is undetermined. The CDR3 consists of 13 residues. Germline values: CDR1 LGHDT, CDR2 YNNKEL (reference sequence). Trimming took off 4 bases at V and 2 bases at J, with 6 bases between the two ends. The CDR3 loop reads CASSRLTGNTIYF. Written as DNA, the CDR3 is TGTGCCAGCAGCCGATTAACTGGAAACACCATATATTTT.

The J gene is TRBJ2-7, the V gene TRBV7-9; D call uncertain. Germline CDR1 SEHNR, CDR2 FQNEAQ (reference sequence). The CDR3 covers 15 residues. Trimming shortened V by 5 bases and J by 0 bases, and 14 bases separated the two germline ends. The CDR3 reads CASSKDPLSSYEQYV. CDR3 DNA sequence: TGTGCCAGCAGCAAGGACCCACTAAGCTCCTACGAGCAGTACGTC.

In its sample, this clonotype was seen many times. The V call is TRBV30, the J call TRBJ2-1; a weak D match, TRBD2 (6 bases). There are 13 residues in the CDR3. Germline lookup yields CDR1 GTSNPN and CDR2 SVGIG (reference sequence). The germline V and J ends were trimmed by 3 bases and 4 bases, with 10 bases remaining between them. CDR3 loop: CAWRRGPYNEQFF. CDR3 bases: TGTGCCTGGAGGCGGGGACCGTACAATGAGCAGTTCTTC.

This clonotype was picked up a small number of times. This chain uses TRBV4-2 with TRBJ2-7; D gene unclear. This CDR3 region has 13 residues. Between the trimmed V and J ends, which lost 1 base and 3 bases, there was a span of 7 bases. Germline CDR1 and CDR2: LGHNA and YNFKEQ. The CDR3 spells CASSQGVNYEQYV. CDR3 DNA sequence: TGTGCCAGCAGCCAAGGTGTTAACTACGAGCAGTACGTC.